The present T cell receptor beta chain was sequenced within a study of CD8+CD57+ T cells in acquired aplastic anemia. On the study more broadly: DNA per sorted CD4+ or CD8+ sample ranged 0.2 to 27.4 ug, averaging about 3 ug. Average CD4+ read depth in healthy donors was approximately 11 million reads. Overall study findings and caveats: Overlap between patients and controls comprised just under 30 CD8+ CDR3 sequences. Between patients and controls, CD8+ Simpson's diversity did not vary significantly.

The CDR3 is 15 residues long. Germline V gene data show CDR1 as SNHLY and CDR2 as FYNNEI. Trimming stripped 6 bases from V and 4 bases from J, with 19 bases between. For this clonotype: Its target is not known.

The template used for profiling TCR beta VDJ and CDR3 was genomic DNA. TCRdb ran MiXCR on the reads and lists one entry per CDR3 protein. Counted here are over 45,000 distinct CDR3 sequences, 70% to 80% occurring once; the ten biggest clones make up 34%. This rearrangement joins TRBV2 to TRBJ2-7; maybe TRBD1 (6 bases). The source material was sorted CD4+, CD8+, or CD8+CD57+ T cells (not recorded which) from PBMCs. This clonotype originated in a human donor in good health, serving as a control. The CDR3 here is CASSGPGTNSYEQYF. In DNA form, the CDR3 reads TGTGCCAGCAGCGGGCCCGGGACAAATTCGTACGAGCAGTACTTC.